Shown below are 23 T cell receptor beta chains from a single sample sequenced in a study of blood T cell repertoires in COVID-19. Produced via immunoSEQ multiplex PCR; TCRdb's table is partial and in-frame only. The sample has fewer than 110,000 clones, roughly 87% seen once; the top ten hold approximately 6.2%. Sequencing was carried out using peripheral blood. These receptors were taken from a human donor in a cohort sampled during active COVID-19.

The V gene is TRBV19, the J gene TRBJ2-6; D might be TRBD2 (5 bases). The V end lost 6 bases, the J end lost 12 bases, and 18 bases lay between the germline ends. Germline V gene sequence: CDR1 LNHDA, CDR2 SQIVND (reference sequence). The CDR3 totals 14 residues. The CDR3 spells CASSTDYRGGVLTF. The CDR3 DNA follows: TGTGCCAGTAGCACCGACTATCGCGGTGGCGTCCTGACTTTC.

The rearrangement links TRBV2 to TRBJ1-1, with 8 bases that match TRBD1. Unmatched junction bases numbered 4, after V lost 1 base and J lost 6 bases. The CDR3 runs 14 residues. In germline, CDR1 is SNHLY, CDR2 FYNNEI. The CDR3: CASSEGMTGAEAFF. Here the CDR3 DNA reads TGTGCCAGCAGTGAAGGTATGACAGGGGCTGAAGCTTTCTTT.

DNA for the CDR3: TGTGCCAGTAGTATAAACGGGAACACTGAAGCTTTCTTT. This translates into CASSINGNTEAFF. This chain connects TRBV19 to TRBJ1-1; no clear D. CDR1 is LNHDA, CDR2 SQIVND, per germline (reference sequence). Trimming left V 2 bases short and J 1 base short, with 5 bases between. This CDR3 is built from 13 residues. Supplemented by reference TRBV19 and TRBJ1-1, the full variable domain reads DGGITQSPKYLFRKEGQNVTLSCEQNLNHDAMYWYRQDPGQGLRLIYYSQIVNDFQKGDIAEGYSVSREKKESFPLTVTSAQKNPTAFYLCASSINGNTEAFFGQGTRLTVV.

The V gene is TRBV30, the J gene TRBJ2-2; D is unclear. The V and J ends lost 2 bases and 9 bases respectively, with 7 bases between them. The CDR3 length is 11 residues. The germline V gene encodes CDR1 GTSNPN and CDR2 SVGIG (reference sequence). The CDR3 region is CAWSLSRELFF. In DNA form, the CDR3 reads TGTGCCTGGAGTCTATCACGGGAGCTGTTTTTT.

The chain links TRBV5-5 to TRBJ2-7, with 11 bases matching TRBD2. With V trimmed by 4 bases and J by 2 bases, 5 bases remained unmatched. CDR1 is SGHKS and CDR2 is YYEKEE in the germline V gene (reference sequence). This CDR3 has 15 residues. For the CDR3, the DNA is TGTGCCAGCAGCGGGGGACTAGCGGACGCCTACGAGCAGTACTTC. It translates to CASSGGLADAYEQYF.

The table lists this clone with a few counts. The CDR3 nucleotides read TGCAGCGTAGCCCAGGGAACGAACACTGAAGCTTTCTTT. Encoded protein: CSVAQGTNTEAFF. The rearrangement uses TRBV29-1 and TRBJ1-1; maybe TRBD1 (5 bases). V was clipped by 6 bases and J by 1 base, with 12 bases between them. Germline V gene data show CDR1 as SQVTM and CDR2 as ANQGSEA. CDR3 length: 13 amino acids.

The V call is TRBV9, the J call TRBJ1-1, with D unclear. Germline V lookup: CDR1 SGDLS, CDR2 YYNGEE. The germline V and J ends were trimmed by 3 bases and 1 base, with 10 bases remaining between them. This CDR3 is built from 14 residues. The CDR3 DNA reads as TGTGCCAGCAGCGCGCACAGTGGGAACACTGAAGCTTTCTTT. Protein: CASSAHSGNTEAFF.

This chain joins TRBV5-1 and TRBJ2-1; perhaps TRBD2 as D (6 bases). Germline values: CDR1 SGHRS, CDR2 YFSETQ. The ends were cut back, 3 bases at V and 5 bases at J, with 9 bases in the middle. The CDR3 has 13 residues. The CDR3 is CASSWTTNNEQFF. CDR3 coding DNA: TGCGCCAGCAGCTGGACTACCAACAATGAGCAGTTCTTC.

The CDR3 DNA follows: TGCAGCGTTGAACTAGCGGGAGGCGCAGATACGCAGTATTTT. This codes for CSVELAGGADTQYF. V and J are TRBV29-1 and TRBJ2-3; 11 nucleotides align to TRBD2. The CDR3 has 14 amino acids. The V and J ends lost 2 bases and 4 bases, in that order; junction bases with no gene match: 2. Germline V gene data show CDR1 as SQVTM and CDR2 as ANQGSEA.

The chain employs TRBV9 and TRBJ1-2; D gene uncertain. The CDR3 is 14 amino acids. Looked up from germline, CDR1 is SGDLS and CDR2 is YYNGEE. The V and J ends lost 4 bases and 2 bases respectively, with 12 bases between them. CDR3 residues: CASSPRGSNYGYTF. CDR3 nucleotides: TGTGCCAGCAGCCCTCGAGGGAGCAACTATGGCTACACCTTC.

This clone has a single count. The chain links TRBV2 to TRBJ2-7; D gene uncertain. Deletions cut 7 bases from V and 0 bases from J, with 7 bases between. CDR1 is SNHLY, CDR2 FYNNEI, per germline. This CDR3 spans 12 amino acids. This chain's CDR3 is CASTGRSYEQYF. The CDR3 bases are TGTGCCAGCACAGGCCGCTCCTACGAGCAGTACTTC.

The chain links TRBV5-1 to TRBJ2-7, with TRBD1 matching 9 bases. Unmatched junction bases numbered 3, after V lost 0 bases and J lost 2 bases. The CDR3 extends over 15 amino acids. Per the germline V gene, CDR1 is SGHRS and CDR2 is YFSETQ. DNA for the CDR3: TGCGCCAGCAGCTTGGGACAGGGGGTTACCTACGAGCAGTACTTC. It is translated as CASSLGQGVTYEQYF.

The CDR3 DNA is TGTGCCATCAGTGAGAGAGAACAATGGAGCGAGCAGTACTTC. It codes for CAISEREQWSEQYF. The chain employs TRBV10-3 and TRBJ2-7, with D unresolved. The CDR3 is 14 amino acids. Looked up from germline, CDR1 is ENHRY and CDR2 is SYGVKD. The ends were cut back, 2 bases at V and 6 bases at J, with 14 bases in the middle.

The gene calls are TRBV27 and TRBJ2-7; TRBD1 might be the D (6 bases). Trimming took off 5 bases at V and 3 bases at J, with 20 bases between the two ends. The germline CDR1 and CDR2 sequences are MNHEY and SMNVEV (reference sequence). CDR3 size: 16 residues. CDR3 coding DNA: TGTGCCAGCAGTCCTTCCTGGGACACCCTAAGCTACGAGCAGTACTTC. It encodes CASSPSWDTLSYEQYF.

This chain links TRBV18 with TRBJ2-1; perhaps TRBD2 as D (5 bases). This CDR3 has 14 residues. The ends were cut back, 4 bases at V and 9 bases at J, with 16 bases in the middle. Germline V gene sequence: CDR1 KGHSH, CDR2 LQKENI. The DNA for the CDR3 is TGTGCCAGCTCACGGACGGTGGGAGAGGGTGAGCAGTTCTTC. It is translated as CASSRTVGEGEQFF.

This clone was seen a few times. The chain couples TRBV30 to TRBJ2-1; 8 positions match TRBD1. The CDR3 totals 14 residues. Germline CDR1 is GTSNPN and CDR2 is SVGIG (reference sequence). V lost 3 bases and J lost 5; bases outside the gene matches: 6. The CDR3 here is CAWSPRGLNNEQFF. The CDR3 region has the DNA TGTGCCTGGAGCCCCAGGGGGCTTAACAATGAGCAGTTCTTC.

V and J are TRBV6-2 or TRBV6-3 and TRBJ2-1, with 7 bases aligning to TRBD1. The CDR3 extends over 12 amino acids. The germline CDR1 and CDR2 sequences are MNHEY and SVGEGT. V shed 5 bases and J 8 bases; nucleotides not matched to a gene: 3. The CDR3, as DNA: TGTGCCAGCAGTAGACAGGGAGATGAGCAGTTCTTC. Its protein product is CASSRQGDEQFF.

V usage is TRBV15 and J usage is TRBJ1-2; maybe TRBD1 (6 bases). The germline V and J ends were trimmed by 4 bases and 6 bases, with 9 bases remaining between them. The germline gives CDR1 LNHNV, CDR2 YYDKDF (reference sequence). CDR3 length: 12 amino acids. CDR3 bases: TGTGCCACCAGCATGGGGGCCAATGGCTACACCTTC. This translates into CATSMGANGYTF.

The V and J genes are TRBV3-1 (or the pseudogene TRBV3-2) and TRBJ2-2, with D possibly TRBD1 on 5 matching bases. Germline V CDR1 and CDR2: LGHDT, YNNKEL (reference sequence). V was shortened by 1 base and J by 4 bases, with 10 bases between the two germline ends. This CDR3 is built from 15 residues. As DNA, the CDR3 is TGTGCCAGCAGCCAAGCCACAGGATTCACCGGGGAGCTGTTTTTT. This translates into CASSQATGFTGELFF.

J is TRBJ2-3 and V is TRBV30, with a possible D match to TRBD2 (6 bases). Germline assignment: CDR1 GTSNPN and CDR2 SVGIG (reference sequence). The CDR3 runs to 16 residues. V dropped 2 bases and J dropped 5 bases, with 20 bases sitting between them. The CDR3 DNA is TGTGCCTGGAGTCCACCGGGACGGGGGTGGGGAGATACGCAGTATTTT. Its protein is CAWSPPGRGWGDTQYF.

V usage is TRBV3-1 (or the pseudogene TRBV3-2) and J usage is TRBJ1-2; D might be TRBD1 (5 bases). The CDR3 has 16 residues. V gave up 4 bases and J gave up 5 bases, with 20 bases separating them. Germline V gene sequence: CDR1 LGHDT, CDR2 YNNKEL (reference sequence). CDR3 in DNA: TGTGCCAGCAGCCGCTCGAATAGCCAGGGTCAATATGGCTACACCTTC. Its translation is CASSRSNSQGQYGYTF.

J is TRBJ2-5 and V is TRBV28, with a tentative D call TRBD2 (6 bases). The ends were cut back, 8 bases at V and 4 bases at J, with 14 bases in the middle. CDR1 and CDR2 from the germline V gene are MDHEN and SYDVKM. There are 13 residues in the CDR3. The CDR3 sequence: CASRNGGRETQYF. In DNA, the CDR3 is TGTGCCAGCCGGAATGGGGGGAGAGAGACCCAGTACTTC.

J is TRBJ1-1 and V is TRBV19; D not certain. Trimming removed 4 bases from V and 0 bases from J, with 6 bases in between. The germline V gene encodes CDR1 LNHDA and CDR2 SQIVND (reference sequence). The CDR3 loop spans 13 amino acids. The CDR3 is CASSRALNTEAFF. Here the CDR3 DNA reads TGTGCCAGTAGTAGGGCCTTGAACACTGAAGCTTTCTTT.